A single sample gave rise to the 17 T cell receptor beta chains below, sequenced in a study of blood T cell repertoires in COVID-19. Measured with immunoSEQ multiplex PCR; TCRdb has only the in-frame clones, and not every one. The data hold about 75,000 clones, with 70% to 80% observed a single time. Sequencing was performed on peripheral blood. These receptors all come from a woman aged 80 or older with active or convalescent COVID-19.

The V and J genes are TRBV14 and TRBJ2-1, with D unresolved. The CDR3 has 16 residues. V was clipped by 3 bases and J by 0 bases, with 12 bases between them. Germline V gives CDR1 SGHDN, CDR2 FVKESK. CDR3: CASSQGQINSYNEQFF. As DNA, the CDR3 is TGTGCCAGCAGCCAGGGCCAGATAAACTCCTACAATGAGCAGTTCTTC. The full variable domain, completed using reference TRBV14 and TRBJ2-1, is EAGVTQFPSHSVIEKGQTVTLRCDPISGHDNLYWYRRVMGKEIKFLLHFVKESKQDESGMPNNRFLAERTGGTYSTLKVQPAELEDSGVYFCASSQGQINSYNEQFFGPGTRLTVL.

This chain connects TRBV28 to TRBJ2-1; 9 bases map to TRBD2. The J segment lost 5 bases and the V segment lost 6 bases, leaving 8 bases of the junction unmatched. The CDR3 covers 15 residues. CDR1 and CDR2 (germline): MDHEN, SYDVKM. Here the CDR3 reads CASRISGSRHNEQFF. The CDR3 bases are TGTGCCAGCAGGATTAGCGGGAGTAGGCACAATGAGCAGTTCTTC. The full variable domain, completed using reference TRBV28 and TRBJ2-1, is DVKVTQSSRYLVKRTGEKVFLECVQDMDHENMFWYRQDPGLGLRLIYFSYDVKMKEKGDIPEGYSVSREKKERFSLILESASTNQTSMYLCASRISGSRHNEQFFGPGTRLTVL.

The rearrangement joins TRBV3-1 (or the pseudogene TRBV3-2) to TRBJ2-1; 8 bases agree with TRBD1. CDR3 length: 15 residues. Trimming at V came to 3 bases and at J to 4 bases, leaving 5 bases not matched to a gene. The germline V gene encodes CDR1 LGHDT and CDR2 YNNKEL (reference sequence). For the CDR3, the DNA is TGTGCCAGCAGCCACTCTGGACAGGGATACAATGAGCAGTTCTTC. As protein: CASSHSGQGYNEQFF.

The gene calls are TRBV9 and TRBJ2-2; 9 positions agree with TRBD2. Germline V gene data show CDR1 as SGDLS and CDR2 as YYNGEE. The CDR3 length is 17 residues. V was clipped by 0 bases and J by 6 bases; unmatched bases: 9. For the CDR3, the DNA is TGTGCCAGCAGCGTAGATGTAGCGGGAGTCATCGCCGGGGAGCTGTTTTTT. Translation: CASSVDVAGVIAGELFF.

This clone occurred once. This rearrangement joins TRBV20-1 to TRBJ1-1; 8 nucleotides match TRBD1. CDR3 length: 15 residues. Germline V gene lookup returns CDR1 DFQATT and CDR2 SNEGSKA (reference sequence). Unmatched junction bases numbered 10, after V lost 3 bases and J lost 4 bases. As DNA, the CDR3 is TGCAGTGCTAGTAACGTAGACAGGGGTTCCACTGAAGCTTTCTTT. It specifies CSASNVDRGSTEAFF.

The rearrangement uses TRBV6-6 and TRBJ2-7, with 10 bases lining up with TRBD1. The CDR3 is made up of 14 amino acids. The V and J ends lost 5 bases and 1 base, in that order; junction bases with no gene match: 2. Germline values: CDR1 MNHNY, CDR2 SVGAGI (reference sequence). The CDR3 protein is CASSKGQGSYEQYF. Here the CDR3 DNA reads TGTGCCAGCAGTAAGGGACAGGGGTCCTACGAGCAGTACTTC.

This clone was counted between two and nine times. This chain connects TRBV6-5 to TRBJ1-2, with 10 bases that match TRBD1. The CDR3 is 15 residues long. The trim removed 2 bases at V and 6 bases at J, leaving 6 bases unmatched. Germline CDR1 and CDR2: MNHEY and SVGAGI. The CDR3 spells CASSYRDRGINGYTF. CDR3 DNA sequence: TGTGCCAGCAGTTACCGGGACAGGGGAATTAATGGCTACACCTTC.

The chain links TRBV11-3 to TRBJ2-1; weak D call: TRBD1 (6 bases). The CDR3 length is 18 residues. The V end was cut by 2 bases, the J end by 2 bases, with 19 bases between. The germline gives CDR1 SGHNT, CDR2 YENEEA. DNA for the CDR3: TGTGCCAGCAGCTTATCTTTCCCCCCCGGACAGACCTACAATGAGCAGTTCTTC. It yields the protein CASSLSFPPGQTYNEQFF.

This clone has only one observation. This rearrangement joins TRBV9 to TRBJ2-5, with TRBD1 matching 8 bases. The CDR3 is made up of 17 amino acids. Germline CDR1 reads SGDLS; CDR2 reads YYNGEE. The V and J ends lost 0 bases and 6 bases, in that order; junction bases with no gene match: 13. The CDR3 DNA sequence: TGTGCCAGCAGCGTAGCAGGGGGCCCGACCGGGAGCAAGACCCAGTACTTC. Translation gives CASSVAGGPTGSKTQYF.

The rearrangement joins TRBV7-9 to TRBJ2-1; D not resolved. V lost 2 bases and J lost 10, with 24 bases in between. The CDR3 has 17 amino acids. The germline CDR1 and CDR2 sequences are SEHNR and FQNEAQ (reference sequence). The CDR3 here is CASSLPISTTYTPEQFF. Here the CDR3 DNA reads TGTGCCAGCAGCTTACCGATTTCCACTACTTATACCCCCGAGCAGTTCTTC.

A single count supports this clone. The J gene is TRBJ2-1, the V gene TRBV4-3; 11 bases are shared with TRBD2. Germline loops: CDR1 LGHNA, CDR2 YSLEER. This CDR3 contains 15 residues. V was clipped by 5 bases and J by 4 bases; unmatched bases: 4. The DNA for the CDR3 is TGCGCCAGCAGCGTACGACTAGCGGGATACAATGAGCAGTTCTTC. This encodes CASSVRLAGYNEQFF.

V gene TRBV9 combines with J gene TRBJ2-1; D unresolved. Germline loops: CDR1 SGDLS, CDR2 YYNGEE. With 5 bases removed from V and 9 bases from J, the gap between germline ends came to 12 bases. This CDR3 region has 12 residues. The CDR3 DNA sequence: TGTGCCAGCAGATCTATTGGTAGTGAGCAGTTCTTC. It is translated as CASRSIGSEQFF.

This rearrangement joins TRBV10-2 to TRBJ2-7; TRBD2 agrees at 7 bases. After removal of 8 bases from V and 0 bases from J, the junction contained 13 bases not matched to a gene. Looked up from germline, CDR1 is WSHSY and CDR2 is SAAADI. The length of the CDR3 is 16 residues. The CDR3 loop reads CASSKTHTSVSYEQYF. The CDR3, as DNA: TGCGCCAGCTCGAAAACACATACTAGCGTCTCCTACGAGCAGTACTTC.

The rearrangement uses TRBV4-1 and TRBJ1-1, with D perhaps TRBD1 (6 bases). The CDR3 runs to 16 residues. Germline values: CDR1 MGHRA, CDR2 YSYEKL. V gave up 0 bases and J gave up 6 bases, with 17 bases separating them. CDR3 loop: CASSQEGTPRYPEAFF. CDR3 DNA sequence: TGCGCCAGCAGCCAAGAAGGGACACCTCGGTACCCTGAAGCTTTCTTT.

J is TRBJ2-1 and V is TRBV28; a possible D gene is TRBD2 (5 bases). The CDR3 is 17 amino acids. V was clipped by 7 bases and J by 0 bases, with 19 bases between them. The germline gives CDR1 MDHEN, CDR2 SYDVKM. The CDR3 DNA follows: TGTGCCAGCACCCTAGCCCCTCTAGGGAGCTCCTACAATGAGCAGTTCTTC. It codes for CASTLAPLGSSYNEQFF.

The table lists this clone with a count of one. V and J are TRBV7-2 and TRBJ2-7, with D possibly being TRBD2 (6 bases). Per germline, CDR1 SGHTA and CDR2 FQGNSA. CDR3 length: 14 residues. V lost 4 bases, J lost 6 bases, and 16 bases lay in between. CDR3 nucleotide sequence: TGTGCCAGCAGCTATAGGACGGGGGAGTCCGAGCAGTACTTC. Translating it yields CASSYRTGESEQYF.

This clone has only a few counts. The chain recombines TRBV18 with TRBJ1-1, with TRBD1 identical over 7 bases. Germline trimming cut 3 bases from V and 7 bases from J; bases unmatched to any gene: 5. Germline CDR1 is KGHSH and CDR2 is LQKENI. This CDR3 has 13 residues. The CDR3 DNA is TGTGCCAGCTCACCGGGACAGTCTAATGAAGCTTTCTTT. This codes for CASSPGQSNEAFF.